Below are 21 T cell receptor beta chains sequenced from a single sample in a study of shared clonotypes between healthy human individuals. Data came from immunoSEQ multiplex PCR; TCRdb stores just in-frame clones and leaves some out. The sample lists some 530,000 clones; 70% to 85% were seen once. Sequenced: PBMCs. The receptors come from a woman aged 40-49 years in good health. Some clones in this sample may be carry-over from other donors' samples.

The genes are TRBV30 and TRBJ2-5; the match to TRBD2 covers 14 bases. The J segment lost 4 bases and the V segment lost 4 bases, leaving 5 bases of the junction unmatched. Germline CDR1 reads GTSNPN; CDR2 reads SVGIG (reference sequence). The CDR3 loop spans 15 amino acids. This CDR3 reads CAWNLGLAGAETQYF. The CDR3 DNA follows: TGTGCCTGGAATCTGGGACTAGCGGGAGCAGAGACCCAGTACTTC.

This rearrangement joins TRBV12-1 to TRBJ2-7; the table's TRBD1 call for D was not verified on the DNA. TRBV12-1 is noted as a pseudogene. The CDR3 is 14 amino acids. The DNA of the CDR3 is TGTGCCAGCAGCGGATCCGGGACAAACTACGAGCAGTACTTC. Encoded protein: CASSGSGTNYEQYF.

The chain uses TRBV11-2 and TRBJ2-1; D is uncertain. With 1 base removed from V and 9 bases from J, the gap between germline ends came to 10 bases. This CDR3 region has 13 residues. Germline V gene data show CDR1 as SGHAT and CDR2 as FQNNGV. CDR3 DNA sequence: TGTGCCAGCAGCTTAGCTCCCCCGAGTGAGCAGTTCTTC. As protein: CASSLAPPSEQFF.

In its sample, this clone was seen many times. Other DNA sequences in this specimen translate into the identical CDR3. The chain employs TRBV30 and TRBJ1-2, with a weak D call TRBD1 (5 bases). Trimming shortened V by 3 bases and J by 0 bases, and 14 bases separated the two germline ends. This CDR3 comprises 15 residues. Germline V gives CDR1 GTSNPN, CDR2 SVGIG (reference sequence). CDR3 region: CAWRRAGFANYGYTF. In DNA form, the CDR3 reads TGTGCCTGGAGAAGAGCAGGGTTTGCTAACTATGGCTACACCTTC.

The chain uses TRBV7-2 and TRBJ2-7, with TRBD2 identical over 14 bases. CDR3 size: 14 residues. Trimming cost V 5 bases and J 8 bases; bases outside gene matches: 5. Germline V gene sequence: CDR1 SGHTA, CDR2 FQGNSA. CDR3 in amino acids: CASSTGTSGSKQYF. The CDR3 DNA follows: TGTGCCAGCAGCACCGGGACTAGCGGGAGTAAGCAGTACTTC.

In DNA, the CDR3 is TGTGCCAGCAGCGGTAATAGGGGAGGCACAGATACGCAGTATTTT. Amino acids: CASSGNRGGTDTQYF. The chain employs TRBV7-9 and TRBJ2-3, with D possibly being TRBD1 or TRBD2 (5 bases each). V was pared by 5 bases and J by 1 base, with 13 bases between. Germline V lookup: CDR1 SEHNR, CDR2 FQNEAQ (reference sequence). CDR3 length: 15 amino acids.

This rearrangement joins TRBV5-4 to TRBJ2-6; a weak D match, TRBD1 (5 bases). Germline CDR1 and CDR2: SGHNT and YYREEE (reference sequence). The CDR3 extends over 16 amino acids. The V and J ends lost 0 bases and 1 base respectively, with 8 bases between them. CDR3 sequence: CASSLARASGANVLTF. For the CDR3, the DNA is TGTGCCAGCAGCTTGGCCAGGGCATCTGGGGCCAACGTCCTGACTTTC.

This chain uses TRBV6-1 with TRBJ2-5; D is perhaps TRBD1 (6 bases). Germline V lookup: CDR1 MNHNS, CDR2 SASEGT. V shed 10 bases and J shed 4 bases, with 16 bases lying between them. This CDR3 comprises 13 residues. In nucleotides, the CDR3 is TGTGCCACCAACAGGGTGGTAGGAGAGACCCAGTACTTC. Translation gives CATNRVVGETQYF.

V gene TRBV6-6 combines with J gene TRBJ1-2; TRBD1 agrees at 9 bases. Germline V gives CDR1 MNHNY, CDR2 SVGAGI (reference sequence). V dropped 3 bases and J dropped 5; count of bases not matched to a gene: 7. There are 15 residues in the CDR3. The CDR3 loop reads CASSYTGQGFYGYTF. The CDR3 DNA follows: TGTGCCAGCAGTTATACGGGACAGGGCTTTTATGGCTACACCTTC.

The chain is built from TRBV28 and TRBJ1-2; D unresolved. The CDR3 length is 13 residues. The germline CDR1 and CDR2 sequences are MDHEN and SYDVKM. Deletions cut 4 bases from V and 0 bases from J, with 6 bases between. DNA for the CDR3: TGTGCCAGCAGTTCTCTCTCTAACTATGGCTACACCTTC. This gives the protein CASSSLSNYGYTF.

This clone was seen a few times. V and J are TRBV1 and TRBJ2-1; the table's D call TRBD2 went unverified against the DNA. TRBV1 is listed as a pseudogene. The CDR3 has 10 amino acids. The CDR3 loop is CTTQRVEQFF. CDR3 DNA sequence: TGCACCACCCAGCGGGTTGAGCAGTTCTTC.

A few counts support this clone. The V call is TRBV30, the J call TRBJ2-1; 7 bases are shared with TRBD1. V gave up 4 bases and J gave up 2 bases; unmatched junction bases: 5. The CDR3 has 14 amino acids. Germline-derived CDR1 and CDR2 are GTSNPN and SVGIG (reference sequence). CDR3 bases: TGTGCCTGGAACCGGGGACAGCCCTACAATGAGCAGTTCTTC. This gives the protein CAWNRGQPYNEQFF.

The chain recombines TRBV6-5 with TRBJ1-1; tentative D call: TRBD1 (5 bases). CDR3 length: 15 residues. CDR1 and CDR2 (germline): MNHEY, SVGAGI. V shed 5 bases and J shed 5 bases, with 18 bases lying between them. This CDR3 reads CASSPPWGGWTEAFF. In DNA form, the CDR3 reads TGTGCCAGCAGTCCCCCCTGGGGGGGATGGACTGAAGCTTTCTTT.

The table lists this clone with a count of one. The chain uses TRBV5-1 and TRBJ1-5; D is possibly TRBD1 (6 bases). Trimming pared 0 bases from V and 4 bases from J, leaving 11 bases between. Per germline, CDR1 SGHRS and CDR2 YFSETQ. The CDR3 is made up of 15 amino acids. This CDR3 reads CASSLGVGTNQPQHF. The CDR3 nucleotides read TGCGCCAGCAGCTTGGGTGTAGGGACAAATCAGCCCCAGCATTTT.

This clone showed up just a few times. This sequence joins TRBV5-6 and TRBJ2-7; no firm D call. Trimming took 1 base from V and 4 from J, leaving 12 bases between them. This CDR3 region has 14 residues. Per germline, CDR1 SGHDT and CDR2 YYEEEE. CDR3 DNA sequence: TGTGCCAGCAGCTTGTCGGTCGGCCTTTACGAGCAGTACTTC. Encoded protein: CASSLSVGLYEQYF.

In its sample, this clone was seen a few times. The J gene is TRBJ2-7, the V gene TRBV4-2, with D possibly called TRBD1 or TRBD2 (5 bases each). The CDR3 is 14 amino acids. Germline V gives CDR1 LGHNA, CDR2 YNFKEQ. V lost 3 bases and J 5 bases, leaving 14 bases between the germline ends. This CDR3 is CASSQSGPRDEQYF. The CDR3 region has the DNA TGTGCCAGCAGCCAGTCGGGGCCTCGGGACGAGCAGTACTTC.

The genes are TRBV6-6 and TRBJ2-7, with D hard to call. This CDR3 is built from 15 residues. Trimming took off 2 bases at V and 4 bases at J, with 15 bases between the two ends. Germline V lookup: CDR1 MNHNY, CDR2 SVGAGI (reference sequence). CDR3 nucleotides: TGTGCCAGCAGTTACGGACCTTCCGACACGTACGAGCAGTACTTC. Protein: CASSYGPSDTYEQYF.

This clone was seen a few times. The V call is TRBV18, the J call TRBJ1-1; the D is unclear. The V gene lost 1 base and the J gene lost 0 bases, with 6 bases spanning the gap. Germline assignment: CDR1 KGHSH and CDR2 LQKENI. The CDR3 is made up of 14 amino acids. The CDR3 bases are TGTGCCAGCTCACCACAAGTACTGAACACTGAAGCTTTCTTT. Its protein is CASSPQVLNTEAFF.

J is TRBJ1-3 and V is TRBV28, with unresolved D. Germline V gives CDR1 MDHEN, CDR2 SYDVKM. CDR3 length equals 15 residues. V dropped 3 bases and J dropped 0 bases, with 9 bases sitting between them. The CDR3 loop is CASSLGRHSGNTIYF. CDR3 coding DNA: TGTGCCAGCAGTTTGGGCAGGCACTCTGGAAACACCATATATTTT.

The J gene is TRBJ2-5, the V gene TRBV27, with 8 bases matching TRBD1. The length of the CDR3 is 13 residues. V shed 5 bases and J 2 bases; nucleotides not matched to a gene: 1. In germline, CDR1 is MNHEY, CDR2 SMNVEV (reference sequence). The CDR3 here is CASSRQGQETQYF. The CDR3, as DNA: TGTGCCAGCAGTCGACAGGGGCAAGAGACCCAGTACTTC.

In nucleotides, the CDR3 is TGTGCCAGCAGCGTAGATCCGCAGGGGCTCTACGAGCAGTACTTC. It specifies CASSVDPQGLYEQYF. The rearrangement joins TRBV9 to TRBJ2-7; weak D call: TRBD1 (6 bases). The CDR3 has 15 amino acids. Looked up from germline, CDR1 is SGDLS and CDR2 is YYNGEE. V lost 0 bases and J lost 3, with 13 bases in between.